This T cell receptor (beta chain) stems from a study of monozygotic twins with inflammatory bowel disease. The study, taken as a whole, reports: Support for a single strong signal or clonotype associated with IBD was absent. On the inverse Simpson index, IBD patients scored lower for TCRbeta diversity than healthy co-twins. No difference in repertoire similarity was seen between concordant and discordant twins, possibly because power was limited. Especially with disease activity, IBD patients had fewer clonotypes in common with others than healthy twins did.

Note on this clonotype: What it recognizes is unknown.

The CDR3 is 16 residues long. TCRdb re-analyzed the 5' RACE reads; it lists each CDR3 protein once, without DNA. The listing records 310,000 or so distinct CDR3 sequences. The specimen was blood. This chain links TRBV21-1 with TRBJ2-1. TRBV21-1 is listed as a pseudogene. The origin of this receptor is a human donor with ulcerative colitis or Crohn's disease, or a healthy co-twin of an affected twin (not recorded which). CDR3 residues: CASSKEDSSSYNEQFF.